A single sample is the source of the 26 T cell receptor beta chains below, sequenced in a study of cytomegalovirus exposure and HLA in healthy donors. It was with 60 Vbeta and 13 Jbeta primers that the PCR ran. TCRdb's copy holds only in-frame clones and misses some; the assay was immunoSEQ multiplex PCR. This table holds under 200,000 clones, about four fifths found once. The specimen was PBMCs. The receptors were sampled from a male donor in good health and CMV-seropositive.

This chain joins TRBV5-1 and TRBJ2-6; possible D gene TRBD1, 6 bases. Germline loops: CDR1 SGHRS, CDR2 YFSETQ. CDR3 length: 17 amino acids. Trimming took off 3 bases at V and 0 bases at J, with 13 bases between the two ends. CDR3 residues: CASSWTESSSGANVLTF. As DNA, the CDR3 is TGCGCCAGCAGCTGGACAGAGTCCAGCTCTGGGGCCAACGTCCTGACTTTC.

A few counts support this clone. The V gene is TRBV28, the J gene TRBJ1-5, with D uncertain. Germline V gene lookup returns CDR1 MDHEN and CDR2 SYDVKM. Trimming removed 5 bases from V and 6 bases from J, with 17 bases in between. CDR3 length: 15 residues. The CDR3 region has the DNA TGTGCCAGCAGTACCAAAGCGGGGTCCGGTCAGCCCCAGCATTTT. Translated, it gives CASSTKAGSGQPQHF.

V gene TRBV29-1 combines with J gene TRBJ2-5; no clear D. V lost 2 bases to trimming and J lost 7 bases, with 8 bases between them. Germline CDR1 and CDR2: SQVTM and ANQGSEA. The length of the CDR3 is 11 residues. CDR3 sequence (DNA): TGCAGCGTTGAATCAGGCAGGACCCAGTACTTC. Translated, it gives CSVESGRTQYF.

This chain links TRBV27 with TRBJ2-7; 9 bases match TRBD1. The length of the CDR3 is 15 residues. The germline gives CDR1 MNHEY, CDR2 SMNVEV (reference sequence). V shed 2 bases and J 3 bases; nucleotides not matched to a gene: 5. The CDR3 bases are TGTGCCAGCAGTTTAGACGGGACAGGGTTCTACGAGCAGTACTTC. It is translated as CASSLDGTGFYEQYF.

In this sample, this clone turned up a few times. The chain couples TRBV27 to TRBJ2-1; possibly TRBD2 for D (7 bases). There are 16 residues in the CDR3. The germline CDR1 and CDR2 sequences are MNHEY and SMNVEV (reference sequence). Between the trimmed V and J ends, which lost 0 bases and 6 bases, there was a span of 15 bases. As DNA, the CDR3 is TGTGCCAGCAGTTTATCGCGCGGGGGCCCTTCCAATGAGCAGTTCTTC. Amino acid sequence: CASSLSRGGPSNEQFF.

Here the CDR3 DNA reads TGTGCCAGCTCACGGGGACTAGTCTACGAGCAGTACTTC. It yields the protein CASSRGLVYEQYF. The chain joins TRBV18 to TRBJ2-7; 8 bases align to TRBD2. The CDR3 extends over 13 amino acids. With 4 bases clipped from V and 3 bases from J, the junction kept 2 bases outside the gene matches. The germline V gene has CDR1 KGHSH and CDR2 LQKENI.

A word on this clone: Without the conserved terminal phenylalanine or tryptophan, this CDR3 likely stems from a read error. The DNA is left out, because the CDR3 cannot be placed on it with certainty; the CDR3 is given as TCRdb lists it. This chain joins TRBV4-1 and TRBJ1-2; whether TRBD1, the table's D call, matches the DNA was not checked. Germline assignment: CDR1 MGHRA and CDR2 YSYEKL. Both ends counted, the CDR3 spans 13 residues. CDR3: CASSQEGGQGPIL.

The CDR3 nucleotides are TGTGCCAGCACCGAACCCTACGCGGGCCTTCAGTACTTC. Translation gives CASTEPYAGLQYF. The chain joins TRBV25-1 to TRBJ2-4, with D tentatively TRBD2 (5 bases). CDR1 MGHDK and CDR2 SYGVNS come from the germline V gene. This CDR3 has 13 amino acids. V lost 7 bases and J 11 bases, leaving 18 bases between the germline ends.

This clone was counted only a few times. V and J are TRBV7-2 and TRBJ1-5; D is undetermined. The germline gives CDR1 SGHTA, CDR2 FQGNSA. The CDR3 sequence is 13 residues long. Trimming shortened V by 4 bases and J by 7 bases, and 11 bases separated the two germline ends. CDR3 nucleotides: TGTGCCAGCAGCTACTACCAACGGCAGCCCCAGCATTTT. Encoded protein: CASSYYQRQPQHF.

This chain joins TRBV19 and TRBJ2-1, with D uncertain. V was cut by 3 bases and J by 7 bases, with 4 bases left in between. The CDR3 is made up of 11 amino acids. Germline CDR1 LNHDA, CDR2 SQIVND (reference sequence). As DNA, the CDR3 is TGTGCCAGTAGTATGGAGAATGAGCAGTTCTTC. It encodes CASSMENEQFF.

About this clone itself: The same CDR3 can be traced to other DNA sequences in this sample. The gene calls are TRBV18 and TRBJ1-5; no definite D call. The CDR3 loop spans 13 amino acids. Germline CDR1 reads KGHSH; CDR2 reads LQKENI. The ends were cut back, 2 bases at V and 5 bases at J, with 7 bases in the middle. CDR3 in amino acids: CASSPGRDQPQHF. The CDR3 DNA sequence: TGTGCCAGCTCACCAGGGCGAGATCAGCCCCAGCATTTT.

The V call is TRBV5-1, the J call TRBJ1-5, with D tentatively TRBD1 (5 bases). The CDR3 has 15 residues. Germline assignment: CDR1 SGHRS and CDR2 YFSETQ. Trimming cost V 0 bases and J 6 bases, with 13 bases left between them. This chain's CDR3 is CASSLDGRRGQPQHF. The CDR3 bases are TGCGCCAGCAGCTTGGACGGCAGAAGGGGTCAGCCCCAGCATTTT.

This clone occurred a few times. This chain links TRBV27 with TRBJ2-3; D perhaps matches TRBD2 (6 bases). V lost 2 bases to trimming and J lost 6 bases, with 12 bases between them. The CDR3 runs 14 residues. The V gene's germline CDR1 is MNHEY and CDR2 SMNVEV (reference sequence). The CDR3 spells CASSLRLTSDTQYF. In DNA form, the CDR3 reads TGTGCCAGCAGTTTAAGGCTTACTAGCGATACGCAGTATTTT.

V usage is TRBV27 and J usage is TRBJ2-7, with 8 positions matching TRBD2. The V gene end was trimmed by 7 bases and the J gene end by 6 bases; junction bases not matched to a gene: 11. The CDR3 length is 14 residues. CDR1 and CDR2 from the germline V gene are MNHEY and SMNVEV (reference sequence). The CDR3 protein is CASTVWAGGGEQYF. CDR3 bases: TGTGCCAGCACCGTATGGGCGGGAGGAGGCGAGCAGTACTTC.

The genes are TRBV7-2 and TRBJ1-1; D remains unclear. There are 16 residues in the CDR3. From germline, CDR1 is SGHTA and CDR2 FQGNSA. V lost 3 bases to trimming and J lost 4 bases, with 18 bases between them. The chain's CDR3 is CASSFASNLRFTEAFF. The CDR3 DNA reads TGTGCCAGCAGCTTTGCGTCGAATTTGCGATTCACTGAAGCTTTCTTT. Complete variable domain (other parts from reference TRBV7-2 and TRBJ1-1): GAGVSQSPSNKVTEKGKDVELRCDPISGHTALYWYRQSLGQGLEFLIYFQGNSAPDKSGLPSDRFSAERTGGSVSTLTIQRTQQEDSAVYLCASSFASNLRFTEAFFGQGTRLTVV.

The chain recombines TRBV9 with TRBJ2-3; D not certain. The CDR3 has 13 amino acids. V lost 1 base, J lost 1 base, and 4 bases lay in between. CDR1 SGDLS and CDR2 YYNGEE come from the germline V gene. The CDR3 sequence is CASSVYGTDTQYF. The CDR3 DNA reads TGTGCCAGCAGCGTATATGGCACAGATACGCAGTATTTT. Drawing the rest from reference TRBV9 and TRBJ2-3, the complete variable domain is DSGVTQTPKHLITATGQRVTLRCSPRSGDLSVYWYQQSLDQGLQFLIQYYNGEERAKGNILERFSAQQFPDLHSELNLSSLELGDSALYFCASSVYGTDTQYFGPGTRLTVL.

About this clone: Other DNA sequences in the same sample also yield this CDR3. CDR3 bases: TGCGCCAGCAGTCCTGGGACTGCCAACACCGGGGAGCTGTTTTTT. Its translation is CASSPGTANTGELFF. V and J are TRBV10-1 and TRBJ2-2; TRBD2 is a possible D gene (6 bases). The CDR3 extends over 15 amino acids. The V end lost 5 bases, the J end lost 2 bases, and 12 bases lay between the germline ends. Germline V lookup: CDR1 WNHNN, CDR2 SYGVQD (reference sequence).

CDR3: CASGPSGRLETQYF. CDR3 nucleotide sequence: TGTGCCAGCGGACCTAGCGGGAGGTTGGAGACCCAGTACTTC. V usage is TRBV27 and J usage is TRBJ2-5, with 11 bases that match TRBD2. V trimming: 8 bases; J trimming: 5 bases; junction bases outside the gene matches: 7. CDR3 length: 14 residues. The V gene's germline CDR1 is MNHEY and CDR2 SMNVEV (reference sequence).

CDR3 nucleotides: TGCGCCAGCAGCCTCCCAGCGGGAGGTACGCAGTATTTT. It translates to CASSLPAGGTQYF. The chain carries TRBV4-3 and TRBJ2-3, with 9 bases lining up with TRBD2. CDR1 LGHNA and CDR2 YSLEER come from the germline V gene. V shed 4 bases, J shed 8 bases, and the junction held 4 bases outside the gene matches. The CDR3 loop spans 13 amino acids.

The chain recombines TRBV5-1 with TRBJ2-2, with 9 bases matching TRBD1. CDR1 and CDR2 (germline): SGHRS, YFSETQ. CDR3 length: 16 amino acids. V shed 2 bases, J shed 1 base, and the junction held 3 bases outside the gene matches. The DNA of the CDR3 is TGCGCCAGCAGCTTACGGACAGGGGTGAACACCGGGGAGCTGTTTTTT. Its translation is CASSLRTGVNTGELFF.

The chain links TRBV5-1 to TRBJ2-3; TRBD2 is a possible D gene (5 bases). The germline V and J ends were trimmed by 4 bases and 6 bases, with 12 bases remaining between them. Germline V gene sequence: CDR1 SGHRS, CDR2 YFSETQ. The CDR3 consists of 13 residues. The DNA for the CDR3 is TGCGCCAGCAGCGAACACGGGGAGGATACGCAGTATTTT. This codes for CASSEHGEDTQYF.

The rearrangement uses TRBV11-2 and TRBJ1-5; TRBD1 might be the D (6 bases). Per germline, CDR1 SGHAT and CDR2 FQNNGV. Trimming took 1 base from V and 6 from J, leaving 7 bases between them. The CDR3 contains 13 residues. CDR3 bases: TGTGCCAGCAGCTTAGGGACAGCTCAGCCCCAGCATTTT. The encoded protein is CASSLGTAQPQHF.

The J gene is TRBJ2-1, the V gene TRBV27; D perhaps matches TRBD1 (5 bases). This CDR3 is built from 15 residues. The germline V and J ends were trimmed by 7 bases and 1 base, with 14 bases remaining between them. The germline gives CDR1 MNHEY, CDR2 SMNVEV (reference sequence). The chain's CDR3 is CASNPFRASYNEQFF. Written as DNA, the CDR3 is TGTGCCAGCAATCCGTTCAGGGCGTCCTACAATGAGCAGTTCTTC.

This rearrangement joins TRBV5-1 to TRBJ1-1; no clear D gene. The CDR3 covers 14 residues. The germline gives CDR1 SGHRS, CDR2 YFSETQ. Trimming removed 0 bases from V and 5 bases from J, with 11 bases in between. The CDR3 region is CASSLGESVTEAFF. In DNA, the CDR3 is TGCGCCAGCAGCTTGGGGGAGTCGGTTACTGAAGCTTTCTTT. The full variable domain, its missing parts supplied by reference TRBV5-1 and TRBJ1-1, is KAGVTQTPRYLIKTRGQQVTLSCSPISGHRSVSWYQQTPGQGLQFLFEYFSETQRNKGNFPGRFSGRQFSNSRSEMNVSTLELGDSALYLCASSLGESVTEAFFGQGTRLTVV.

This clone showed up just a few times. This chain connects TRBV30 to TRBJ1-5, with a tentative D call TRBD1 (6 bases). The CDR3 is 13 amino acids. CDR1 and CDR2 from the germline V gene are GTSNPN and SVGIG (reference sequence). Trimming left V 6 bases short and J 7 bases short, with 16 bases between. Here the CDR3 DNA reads TGTGCCTGTTCGGGACACACGAACCAGCCCCAGCATTTT. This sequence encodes CACSGHTNQPQHF.

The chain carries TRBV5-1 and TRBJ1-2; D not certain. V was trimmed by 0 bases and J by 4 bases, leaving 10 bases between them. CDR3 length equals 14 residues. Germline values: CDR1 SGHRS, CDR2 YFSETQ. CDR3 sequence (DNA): TGCGCCAGCAGCTTGGCCCTCGACTCCTATGGCTACACCTTC. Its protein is CASSLALDSYGYTF.